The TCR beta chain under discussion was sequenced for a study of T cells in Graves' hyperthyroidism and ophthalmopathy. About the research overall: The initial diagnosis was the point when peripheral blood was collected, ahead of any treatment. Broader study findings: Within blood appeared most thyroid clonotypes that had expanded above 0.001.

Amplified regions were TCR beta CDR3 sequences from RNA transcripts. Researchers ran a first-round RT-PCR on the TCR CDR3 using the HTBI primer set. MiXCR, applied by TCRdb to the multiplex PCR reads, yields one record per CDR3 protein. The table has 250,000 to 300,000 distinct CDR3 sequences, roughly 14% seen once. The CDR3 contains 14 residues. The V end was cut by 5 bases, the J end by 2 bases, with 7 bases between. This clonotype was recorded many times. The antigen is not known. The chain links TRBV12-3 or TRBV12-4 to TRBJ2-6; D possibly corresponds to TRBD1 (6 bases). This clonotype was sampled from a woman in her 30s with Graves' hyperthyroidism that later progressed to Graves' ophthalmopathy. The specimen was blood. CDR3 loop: CASSPGAGANVLTF. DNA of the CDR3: TGTGCCAGCAGTCCAGGGGCTGGGGCCAACGTCCTGACTTTC.